Presented here are 24 T cell receptor beta chains from one specimen sequenced in a study of T-cell reconstitution after alpha-beta-depleted transplantation in children. Preparing the TCRbeta library involved the use of unique molecular identifiers. TCRdb recomputed calls from the PCR reads with MiXCR, one row per CDR3 protein. Among 200,000 to 300,000 distinct CDR3 sequences listed, approximately 8.9% were seen once. Here the sequenced sample was PBMCs, mostly from graft donor cells, taken 180 days after TCRalphabeta/CD19-depleted stem cell transplant. The receptors were gathered from a male patient younger than 18 who had a stem cell transplant for acute lymphoblastic leukemia, so the T cells may come from the graft donor.

In its sample, this clonotype was seen many times. The chain is built from TRBV3-1 and TRBJ2-3; D gene uncertain. The CDR3 sequence is 14 residues long. The V gene lost 3 bases and the J gene lost 2 bases, with 9 bases spanning the gap. The germline V gene encodes CDR1 LGHDT and CDR2 YNNKEL (reference sequence). DNA for the CDR3: TGTGCCAGCAGCCAGGCTTTAATCACAGATACGCAGTATTTT. This gives the protein CASSQALITDTQYF.

There are many counts of this clonotype. CDR3 sequence (DNA): TGCAGCGTTGAAGATAGTAGCGGGAGCTACAATGAGCAGTTCTTC. Encoded protein: CSVEDSSGSYNEQFF. The chain links TRBV29-1 to TRBJ2-1; 9 bases fit TRBD2. Germline V gives CDR1 SQVTM, CDR2 ANQGSEA. Losses at the gene ends were 0 bases for V and 3 bases for J; bases not matched to a gene: 3. This CDR3 contains 15 residues.

This clonotype was observed at least ten times. The chain combines TRBV28 with TRBJ2-3, with D tentatively TRBD2 (6 bases). V was shortened by 3 bases and J by 3 bases, with 19 bases between the two germline ends. Per the germline V gene, CDR1 is MDHEN and CDR2 is SYDVKM. This CDR3 spans 17 amino acids. CDR3 sequence (DNA): TGTGCCAGCAGTTTTAGCCGGGGGACCCCTCCGACAGATACGCAGTATTTT. Amino acid sequence: CASSFSRGTPPTDTQYF.

This clonotype was detected ten times or more. The chain employs TRBV5-1 and TRBJ2-2; D not resolved. This CDR3 comprises 13 residues. V lost 4 bases, J lost 2 bases, and 6 bases lay in between. The germline V gene has CDR1 SGHRS and CDR2 YFSETQ. DNA of the CDR3: TGCGCCAGCAGCCTCCAAAACACCGGGGAGCTGTTTTTT. This encodes CASSLQNTGELFF.

This clonotype was counted a few times. The genes are TRBV7-9 and TRBJ2-2; 7 nucleotides agree with TRBD1. The V and J ends lost 4 bases and 6 bases, in that order; junction bases with no gene match: 2. This CDR3 is 13 amino acids long. Looked up from germline, CDR1 is SEHNR and CDR2 is FQNEAQ (reference sequence). CDR3 in amino acids: CASSSRGPGELFF. CDR3 nucleotides: TGTGCCAGCAGCTCTAGGGGGCCCGGGGAGCTGTTTTTT.

This clonotype was counted at least ten times. This chain links TRBV15 with TRBJ2-3; D perhaps matches TRBD2 (6 bases). The CDR3 extends over 16 amino acids. Germline loops: CDR1 LNHNV, CDR2 YYDKDF (reference sequence). V dropped 1 base and J dropped 4 bases, with 15 bases sitting between them. The CDR3 spells CATSRVGASEADTQYF. The CDR3 region has the DNA TGTGCCACCAGCAGAGTAGGGGCTAGCGAGGCAGATACGCAGTATTTT.

There are many counts of this clonotype. The chain uses TRBV20-1 and TRBJ2-3, with a weak D call TRBD2 (6 bases). The CDR3 has 15 residues. V was pared by 2 bases and J by 3 bases, with 15 bases between. The germline CDR1 and CDR2 sequences are DFQATT and SNEGSKA (reference sequence). For the CDR3, the DNA is TGCAGTGCTAGAAGGGAGGCCAAACGAACAGATACGCAGTATTTT. This encodes CSARREAKRTDTQYF.

This clonotype has ten or more counts. The chain has TRBV27 and TRBJ2-1; D is undetermined. The ends were cut back, 3 bases at V and 3 bases at J, with 18 bases in the middle. The CDR3 sequence is 17 residues long. In germline, CDR1 is MNHEY, CDR2 SMNVEV (reference sequence). The CDR3 DNA sequence: TGTGCCAGCAGTTTTTCCCGGGCCCCAATTGACTACAATGAGCAGTTCTTC. Protein product: CASSFSRAPIDYNEQFF.

This clonotype was found many times. V usage is TRBV12-3 or TRBV12-4 and J usage is TRBJ1-5, with D uncertain. V was clipped by 3 bases and J by 0 bases, with 6 bases between them. The length of the CDR3 is 14 residues. CDR3 residues: CASSFGDSNQPQHF. The DNA of the CDR3 is TGTGCCAGCAGTTTCGGCGATAGCAATCAGCCCCAGCATTTT.

Many counts were recorded for this clonotype. The chain is built from TRBV4-3 and TRBJ1-3; D unclear. V was pared by 4 bases and J by 0 bases, with 10 bases between. This CDR3 is 15 amino acids long. Per the germline V gene, CDR1 is LGHNA and CDR2 is YSLEER. CDR3 sequence (DNA): TGCGCCAGCAGCCCTAACAGCGTCTCTGGAAACACCATATATTTT. It is translated as CASSPNSVSGNTIYF.

In this sample, this clonotype turned up many times. This rearrangement joins TRBV12-3 or TRBV12-4 to TRBJ2-5; no reliable D call. This CDR3 region has 13 residues. Between the trimmed V and J ends, which lost 4 bases and 3 bases, there was a span of 9 bases. The CDR3 sequence: CASSSGRKETQYF. CDR3 coding DNA: TGTGCCAGCAGTTCGGGCCGTAAAGAGACCCAGTACTTC.

This clonotype was detected many times. The chain recombines TRBV7-6 with TRBJ1-6; 9 nucleotides line up with TRBD1. V was clipped by 1 base and J by 8 bases; unmatched bases: 0. The CDR3 length is 14 residues. Germline CDR1 SGHVS, CDR2 FNYEAQ. CDR3 coding DNA: TGTGCCAGCAGCTTAGACAGGGGGCATTCACCCCTCCACTTT. This codes for CASSLDRGHSPLHF.

In its sample, this clonotype was seen many times. The chain combines TRBV6-1 with TRBJ2-7, with D tentatively TRBD2 (5 bases). V lost 6 bases and J 4 bases, leaving 16 bases between the germline ends. Germline CDR1 MNHNS, CDR2 SASEGT. CDR3 length: 14 residues. CDR3 in amino acids: CASRSRDYLYEQYF. CDR3 bases: TGTGCCAGCAGATCCCGGGATTACCTATACGAGCAGTACTTC.

The sample holds one count of this clonotype. This sequence joins TRBV10-2 and TRBJ1-4, with D perhaps TRBD1 (6 bases). The CDR3 has 15 amino acids. V lost 3 bases, J lost 7 bases, and 15 bases lay in between. Germline-derived CDR1 and CDR2 are WSHSY and SAAADI. The CDR3 reads CASSDDGGGGEKLFF. The CDR3, as DNA: TGCGCCAGCAGTGATGATGGGGGCGGAGGTGAAAAACTGTTTTTT.

In its sample, this clonotype was seen many times. The rearrangement links TRBV10-2 to TRBJ1-2, with D maybe TRBD1 (6 bases). The CDR3 is 16 residues long. Germline CDR1 reads WSHSY; CDR2 reads SAAADI. Trimming cost V 3 bases and J 5 bases, with 19 bases left between them. CDR3 DNA: TGCGCCAGCAGTGAAACCCCGACAGGCAGCACATATGGCTACACCTTC. Its protein is CASSETPTGSTYGYTF.

This clonotype occurred many times. The V call is TRBV10-3, the J call TRBJ2-4; the match to TRBD2 covers 10 bases. With V trimmed by 7 bases and J by 4 bases, 4 bases remained unmatched. The V gene's germline CDR1 is ENHRY and CDR2 SYGVKD. There are 14 residues in the CDR3. DNA for the CDR3: TGTGCCATCAAAGGAGCGGGAGGGAAAAACATTCAGTACTTC. The encoded protein is CAIKGAGGKNIQYF.

This clonotype appeared many times. DNA of the CDR3: TGTGCCACCCAGACAGGGCAGTGGGGGAACACTGAAGCTTTCTTT. Its protein is CATQTGQWGNTEAFF. The chain combines TRBV10-3 with TRBJ1-1, with 7 bases lining up with TRBD1. The CDR3 consists of 15 residues. The V segment lost 10 bases and the J segment 1 base; nucleotides outside the gene matches: 12. Germline loops: CDR1 ENHRY, CDR2 SYGVKD.

This clonotype came up many times. The gene calls are TRBV7-3 and TRBJ2-2; the match to TRBD1 covers 7 bases. The ends lost 3 bases at V and 6 bases at J; junction bases unmatched: 1. This CDR3 has 13 residues. Germline loops: CDR1 SGHTA, CDR2 FQGTGA. The CDR3 DNA sequence: TGTGCCAGCAGCTTGACAGGGTCCGGGGAGCTGTTTTTT. This gives the protein CASSLTGSGELFF.

In this sample, this clonotype turned up many times. V gene TRBV10-3 combines with J gene TRBJ2-1; perhaps TRBD1 as D (6 bases). Trimming pared 10 bases from V and 6 bases from J, leaving 10 bases between. Per the germline V gene, CDR1 is ENHRY and CDR2 is SYGVKD. CDR3 length: 11 amino acids. CDR3 region: CASKGGNEQFF. CDR3 nucleotides: TGTGCCAGCAAAGGGGGCAATGAGCAGTTCTTC.

This clonotype was seen a few times. V gene TRBV3-1 combines with J gene TRBJ2-1, with 8 bases lining up with TRBD1. Germline trimming cut 0 bases from V and 0 bases from J; bases unmatched to any gene: 7. CDR1 is LGHDT, CDR2 YNNKEL, per germline (reference sequence). This CDR3 contains 18 residues. CDR3 protein: CASSQESGQASSYNEQFF. DNA of the CDR3: TGTGCCAGCAGCCAAGAATCGGGACAGGCGAGCTCCTACAATGAGCAGTTCTTC.

Worth noting for this clonotype: A much larger clone sits a single nucleotide away, making a read error possible. The V call is TRBV20-1, the J call TRBJ2-2, with D perhaps TRBD1 (6 bases). This CDR3 comprises 13 residues. Germline values: CDR1 DFQATT, CDR2 SNEGSKA (reference sequence). As DNA, the CDR3 is TGCAATGCCAACAAAGGGGGCACCGGGGAGCTGTTTTTT. Translation gives CNANKGGTGELFF.

This clonotype was observed at least ten times. V is TRBV15 and J is TRBJ1-4; the D gene is possibly TRBD1 (5 bases). The CDR3 is 14 residues long. V dropped 6 bases and J dropped 8 bases, with 16 bases sitting between them. In germline, CDR1 is LNHNV, CDR2 YYDKDF (reference sequence). In DNA, the CDR3 is TGTGCCACCAGGCTGGAGGGGCTTTGGGAAAAACTGTTTTTT. Its protein product is CATRLEGLWEKLFF.

This clonotype was recorded many times. The chain couples TRBV9 to TRBJ2-7; 12 nucleotides line up with TRBD2. This CDR3 is 18 amino acids long. V shed 3 bases, J shed 2 bases, and the junction held 12 bases outside the gene matches. Germline CDR1 SGDLS, CDR2 YYNGEE. The CDR3 sequence is CASSGLAGDLGAPYEQYF. The CDR3 coding sequence is TGTGCCAGCAGCGGACTAGCGGGAGATTTAGGGGCCCCCTACGAGCAGTACTTC.

At least ten counts were recorded for this clonotype. V usage is TRBV7-9 and J usage is TRBJ2-7, with D hard to call. Germline-derived CDR1 and CDR2 are SEHNR and FQNEAQ (reference sequence). Trimming stripped 0 bases from V and 0 bases from J, with 12 bases between. This CDR3 is built from 16 residues. CDR3 DNA sequence: TGTGCCAGCAGCTTAGCGAAAAGTCAGACCTCCTACGAGCAGTACTTC. This sequence encodes CASSLAKSQTSYEQYF.